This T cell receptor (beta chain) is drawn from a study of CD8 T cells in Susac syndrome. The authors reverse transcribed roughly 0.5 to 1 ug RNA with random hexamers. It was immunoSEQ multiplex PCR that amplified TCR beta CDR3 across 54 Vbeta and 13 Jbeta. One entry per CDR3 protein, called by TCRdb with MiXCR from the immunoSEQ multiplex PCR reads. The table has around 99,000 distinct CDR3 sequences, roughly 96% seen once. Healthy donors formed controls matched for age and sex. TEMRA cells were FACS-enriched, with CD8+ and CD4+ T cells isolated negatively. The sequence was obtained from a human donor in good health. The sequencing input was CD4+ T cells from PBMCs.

CDR3 residues: CSVVYTGTYNEQFF. CDR3 nucleotides: TGCAGCGTTGTATATACAGGGACCTACAATGAGCAGTTCTTC. This sequence joins TRBV29-1 and TRBJ2-1; D is possibly TRBD1 (6 bases). Germline V gene lookup returns CDR1 SQVTM and CDR2 ANQGSEA. Trimming took 4 bases from V and 2 from J, leaving 12 bases between them. CDR3 size: 14 residues.